Listed below are T cell receptor beta chains from one sample, sequenced in a study of T cells of healthy individuals. TCRdb used MiXCR to reprocess the 5' RACE reads, holding one entry per CDR3 protein. This table holds some 100,000 distinct CDR3 sequences, 17% found once. The origin of the receptors is a human donor in good health. Both conserved end residues are part of each CDR3. Each record gives: D gene, J gene, V gene, clone size, CDR3 protein, CDR3 DNA. A D gene is named only where the DNA matches it firmly. Some rows mark clone size as missing; the rest say once, few, many or name a class of expanded clone.

TRBD1 | TRBJ2-5 | TRBV2 | many | CASTSRQGGGETQYF | TGTGCCAGCACTTCCCGACAGGGCGGTGGCGAGACCCAGTACTTC
NA | TRBJ2-1 | TRBV3-1 | NA | CASSQEGGDRREQFF | TGTGCCAGCAGCCAAGAAGGGGGAGACAGAAGGGAGCAGTTCTTC
TRBD2 | TRBJ2-1 | TRBV4-1 | NA | CASSPLAVNYNEQFF | TGCGCCAGCAGCCCACTAGCGGTTAATTACAATGAGCAGTTCTTC
TRBD2 | TRBJ2-7 | TRBV6-5 | NA | CASRVLAGGEQYF | TGTGCCAGCAGAGTACTAGCGGGAGGCGAGCAGTACTTC
TRBD1 | TRBJ1-2 | TRBV27 | few | CASNKWTGGANYGYTF | TGTGCCAGCAACAAATGGACAGGGGGCGCTAACTATGGCTACACCTTC
NA | TRBJ2-7 | TRBV24-1 | many | CATSRMGTEQYF | TGTGCCACCAGTCGCATGGGAACCGAGCAGTACTTC
NA | TRBJ1-2 | TRBV6-5 | NA | CASSYQGYHGYTF | TGTGCCAGCAGTTACCAGGGGTACCATGGCTACACCTTC
TRBD1 | TRBJ1-1 | TRBV12-3/TRBV12-4 | NA | CASSQQGRTEAFF | TGTGCCAGCAGTCAACAGGGGAGAACTGAAGCTTTCTTT
NA | TRBJ1-1 | TRBV4-2 | many | CASSQDWGGLNTEAFF | TGTGCCAGCAGCCAAGATTGGGGTGGGCTGAACACTGAAGCTTTCTTT
TRBD1 | TRBJ2-3 | TRBV7-3 | medium-sized | CASSLHLQGDTQYF | TGTGCCAGCAGCTTACACCTACAGGGGGATACGCAGTATTTT
NA | TRBJ2-5 | TRBV12-5 | many | CASGLVLVETQYF | TGTGCTAGTGGTTTGGTACTAGTAGAGACCCAGTACTTC
TRBD2 | TRBJ2-3 | TRBV7-2 | many | CASSLRGRGDTQYF | TGTGCCAGCAGCTTACGAGGGAGGGGCGATACGCAGTATTTT
NA | TRBJ2-7 | TRBV7-9 | NA | CASSLDKPYEQYF | TGTGCCAGCAGCTTGGACAAGCCCTACGAGCAGTACTTC
NA | TRBJ2-5 | TRBV2 | few | CASSELLGSGSQETQYF | TGTGCCAGCAGTGAACTCTTGGGGAGCGGGTCCCAAGAGACCCAGTACTTC
NA | TRBJ2-3 | TRBV12-3/TRBV12-4 | NA | CASSLGTGLDTQYF | TGTGCCAGCAGTTTAGGGACTGGATTGGATACGCAGTATTTT
NA | TRBJ1-2 | TRBV9 | NA | CASDGGREGYTF | TGTGCCAGCGATGGGGGCCGGGAGGGCTACACCTTC
NA | TRBJ1-1 | TRBV18 | NA | CASSQGRGTEAFF | TGTGCCAGCTCACAGGGGCGCGGCACTGAAGCTTTCTTT
NA | TRBJ2-1 | TRBV24-1 | few | CATSDFGGPHSYNEQFF | TGTGCCACCAGTGATTTCGGGGGACCCCACTCCTACAATGAGCAGTTCTTC
TRBD2 | TRBJ2-3 | TRBV2 | NA | CASTKTSGGAGTQYF | TGTGCCAGCACCAAGACTAGCGGGGGGGCCGGGACGCAGTATTTT
TRBD1 | TRBJ2-3 | TRBV24-1 | many | CATSSGQGGDTQYF | TGTGCCACCAGCTCCGGACAGGGTGGAGATACGCAGTATTTT
TRBD2 | TRBJ2-3 | TRBV29-1 | NA | CSATGLAGALSTDTQYF | TGCAGCGCCACGGGACTAGCGGGAGCCCTTAGCACAGATACGCAGTATTTT
NA | TRBJ2-4 | TRBV29-1 | NA | CSVTMTRAKNIQYF | TGCAGCGTTACCATGACTAGGGCCAAAAACATTCAGTACTTC
NA | TRBJ2-3 | TRBV5-4 | NA | CASSLGRNRGTDTQYF | TGTGCCAGCAGCTTAGGACGGAATCGGGGCACAGATACGCAGTATTTT